The 26 T cell receptor beta chains below were found in one sample sequenced in a study of human T cells and chemical hapten exposure. TCRdb re-analysed the RACE reads in MiXCR, keeping a single row per CDR3 protein. The sample records about 130,000 distinct CDR3 sequences, approximately 8.3% being singletons. This sample's time point: healthy volunteer bleed at 2 weeks. Researchers extracted total RNA from unfractionated whole blood. Sequencing used whole blood. The source is a male donor in good health. Some clones in this sample may be carry-over from other donors' samples.

The CDR3 sequence: CASSPPPGSSTDTQYF. The CDR3 nucleotides are TGTGCCAGCAGCCCCCCCCCAGGGAGCTCAACAGATACGCAGTATTTT. The chain carries TRBV6-2 or TRBV6-3 and TRBJ2-3; either TRBD1 or TRBD2 may fit D (5 bases each). The germline V and J ends were trimmed by 6 bases and 3 bases, with 19 bases remaining between them. This CDR3 is 16 amino acids long. In germline, CDR1 is MNHEY, CDR2 SVGEGT.

This clonotype was recorded many times. V gene TRBV7-9 combines with J gene TRBJ2-1, with 11 bases fitting TRBD2. Germline CDR1 reads SEHNR; CDR2 reads FQNEAQ (reference sequence). This CDR3 is 16 amino acids long. The trim removed 3 bases at V and 10 bases at J, leaving 11 bases unmatched. CDR3 in DNA: TGTGCCAGCAGCTTGGCCGAAACTAGCGGGGGCGAGGAGCAGTTCTTC. This encodes CASSLAETSGGEEQFF.

This clonotype has ten or more counts. V is TRBV7-8 and J is TRBJ2-3; no reliable D call. V lost 4 bases and J 0 bases, leaving 17 bases between the germline ends. This CDR3 comprises 17 residues. The germline V gene has CDR1 SGHVS and CDR2 FQNEAQ. CDR3 sequence (DNA): TGTGCCAGCAGCTACGAATCTACCGGCCCTAGCACAGATACGCAGTATTTT. It is translated as CASSYESTGPSTDTQYF.

V is TRBV11-2 and J is TRBJ2-6; possible D gene TRBD2, 5 bases. This CDR3 contains 17 residues. Deletions cut 2 bases from V and 0 bases from J, with 11 bases between. Germline lookup yields CDR1 SGHAT and CDR2 FQNNGV. CDR3 in DNA: TGTGCCAGCAGCTTAAGCGGCCGGATCTCTGGGGCCAACGTCCTGACTTTC. Translation: CASSLSGRISGANVLTF.

This chain connects TRBV16 to TRBJ2-1, with TRBD1 matching over 9 bases. Germline V gene sequence: CDR1 KGHSY, CDR2 FQNENV. CDR3 length equals 16 residues. Unmatched junction bases numbered 8, after V lost 0 bases and J lost 8 bases. The CDR3 here is CASSQSEGQGFDEQFF. As DNA, the CDR3 is TGTGCCAGCAGCCAATCCGAGGGACAGGGTTTCGATGAGCAGTTCTTC.

The chain joins TRBV4-1 to TRBJ1-1, with TRBD1 as a possible D gene (5 bases). With 0 bases removed from V and 0 bases from J, the gap between germline ends came to 14 bases. The CDR3 spans 17 residues. CDR1 is MGHRA and CDR2 is YSYEKL in the germline V gene. CDR3 amino acids: CASSQDWGRLMNTEAFF. CDR3 in DNA: TGCGCCAGCAGCCAAGATTGGGGACGGCTAATGAACACTGAAGCTTTCTTT.

Ten or more counts support this clonotype. The rearrangement links TRBV20-1 to TRBJ1-5; 7 nucleotides match TRBD1. The trim removed 3 bases at V and 7 bases at J, leaving 6 bases unmatched. Germline-derived CDR1 and CDR2 are DFQATT and SNEGSKA (reference sequence). The CDR3 length is 13 residues. The CDR3 region is CSASPEQGQPQHF. For the CDR3, the DNA is TGCAGTGCTAGTCCTGAACAGGGGCAGCCCCAGCATTTT.

This clonotype has at least ten counts. V and J are TRBV12-3 or TRBV12-4 and TRBJ1-1; D gene unclear. The CDR3 is 12 residues long. Trimming took off 1 base at V and 4 bases at J, with 4 bases between the two ends. The CDR3 DNA reads TGTGCCAGCAGTTTAGTTGGCACTGAAGCTTTCTTT. Protein sequence: CASSLVGTEAFF.

In its sample, this clonotype was seen a few times. This rearrangement joins TRBV5-5 to TRBJ2-1; 12 bases line up with TRBD2. Losses at the gene ends were 3 bases for V and 4 bases for J; bases not matched to a gene: 5. CDR3 length: 16 amino acids. Germline V gene sequence: CDR1 SGHKS, CDR2 YYEKEE (reference sequence). The CDR3 reads CASSSWTSGTYNEQFF. The CDR3 DNA reads TGTGCCAGCAGCTCCTGGACTAGCGGGACGTACAATGAGCAGTTCTTC.

There are a few counts of this clonotype. CDR3 coding DNA: TGTGCCAGCGGACTAGCGCAACACAATGAGCAGTTCTTC. This encodes CASGLAQHNEQFF. The chain carries TRBV7-9 and TRBJ2-1; TRBD2 agrees at 9 bases. The ends lost 8 bases at V and 5 bases at J; junction bases unmatched: 4. The V gene's germline CDR1 is SEHNR and CDR2 FQNEAQ (reference sequence). This CDR3 is 13 amino acids long.

Here the CDR3 reads CASSEQLGVVYGYTF. The CDR3 nucleotides read TGTGCCAGCAGCGAACAGCTGGGGGTGGTCTATGGCTACACCTTC. The chain recombines TRBV5-4 with TRBJ1-2; the D gene is possibly TRBD1 (5 bases). This CDR3 spans 15 amino acids. Germline loops: CDR1 SGHNT, CDR2 YYREEE (reference sequence). Trimming removed 4 bases at V and 4 bases at J, with 17 bases between.

The table lists this clonotype with a count of one. The J gene is TRBJ1-5, the V gene TRBV20-1, with 8 bases that match TRBD1. V lost 2 bases, J lost 6 bases, and 9 bases stayed unmatched. Germline V gene lookup returns CDR1 DFQATT and CDR2 SNEGSKA (reference sequence). The CDR3 is made up of 15 amino acids. As DNA, the CDR3 is TGCAGTGCTAGAAAGACAGGGGTTACCAGTCAGCCCCAGCATTTT. This translates into CSARKTGVTSQPQHF.

This rearrangement joins TRBV29-1 to TRBJ2-6; the match to TRBD1 covers 9 bases. In germline, CDR1 is SQVTM, CDR2 ANQGSEA. The J segment lost 1 base and the V segment lost 6 bases, leaving 7 bases of the junction unmatched. The CDR3 covers 16 residues. In nucleotides, the CDR3 is TGCAGCGTAGGACCGGGACAGGGATCTGGGGCCAACGTCCTGACTTTC. Residues: CSVGPGQGSGANVLTF.

This clonotype was picked up many times. CDR3 region: CASSLLVTPDYGYTF. The CDR3, as DNA: TGTGCCAGCAGCTTATTAGTTACGCCGGACTATGGCTACACCTTC. The chain combines TRBV7-9 with TRBJ1-2; D unresolved. CDR1 SEHNR and CDR2 FQNEAQ come from the germline V gene (reference sequence). The CDR3 has 15 residues. V dropped 2 bases and J dropped 3 bases, with 13 bases sitting between them.

This clonotype was seen ten or more times. CDR3 sequence reads: CASSLTGTGITDTQYF. The DNA for the CDR3 is TGTGCCAGCAGCCTCACCGGGACAGGCATCACAGATACGCAGTATTTT. This chain links TRBV9 with TRBJ2-3; 8 bases fit TRBD1. V shed 4 bases and J 2 bases; nucleotides not matched to a gene: 9. The V gene's germline CDR1 is SGDLS and CDR2 YYNGEE. The CDR3 covers 16 residues.

This clonotype occurred many times. The genes are TRBV5-1 and TRBJ1-6; tentatively, D is TRBD1 (5 bases). CDR1 SGHRS and CDR2 YFSETQ come from the germline V gene. This CDR3 is 15 amino acids long. V gave up 4 bases and J gave up 6 bases, with 14 bases separating them. The CDR3 region has the DNA TGCGCCAGCAGCCCATCCGGGACTGGTAATTCACCCCTCCACTTT. Translation: CASSPSGTGNSPLHF.

This clonotype was detected once. This sequence joins TRBV30 and TRBJ2-2; no reliable D call. The ends were cut back, 4 bases at V and 6 bases at J, with 12 bases in the middle. CDR1 is GTSNPN, CDR2 SVGIG, per germline (reference sequence). The CDR3 spans 13 residues. The DNA of the CDR3 is TGTGCCTGGAATGGTTTCGTGTCCGGGGAGCTGTTTTTT. As protein: CAWNGFVSGELFF.

This clonotype was counted a few times. The chain has TRBV28 and TRBJ2-1; 13 nucleotides line up with TRBD2. The V gene's germline CDR1 is MDHEN and CDR2 SYDVKM. Trimming took 8 bases from V and 7 from J; bases not matched to a gene: 8. The length of the CDR3 is 15 residues. The CDR3 nucleotides are TGTGCCAGCGGGGACCCGGGACTAGCGGGGAATGAGCAGTTCTTC. Amino acid sequence: CASGDPGLAGNEQFF.

The chain has TRBV29-1 and TRBJ2-1; 9 bases are shared with TRBD2. The trim removed 3 bases at V and 0 bases at J, leaving 3 bases unmatched. The germline CDR1 and CDR2 sequences are SQVTM and ANQGSEA. This CDR3 spans 15 amino acids. The CDR3 is CSVEGGRASYNEQFF. The DNA of the CDR3 is TGCAGCGTTGAGGGCGGGAGGGCCTCCTACAATGAGCAGTTCTTC.

This sequence joins TRBV7-9 and TRBJ2-1; 7 nucleotides align to TRBD1. J gave up 7 bases and V 6 bases, and 9 bases lay outside the gene matches. The CDR3 loop spans 14 amino acids. From germline, CDR1 is SEHNR and CDR2 FQNEAQ (reference sequence). The CDR3 DNA reads TGTGCCAGCAGTCCCACAGGGGATCGTAATGAGCAGTTCTTC. Translated: CASSPTGDRNEQFF.

This clonotype was counted only a few times. The CDR3 DNA sequence: TGCAGCGTTGAAGCCACGGACACCAGGAACACTGAAGCTTTCTTT. It translates to CSVEATDTRNTEAFF. The rearrangement joins TRBV29-1 to TRBJ1-1; TRBD1 is a possible D gene (5 bases). V shed 1 base and J shed 1 base, with 13 bases lying between them. CDR3 length: 15 residues. Germline CDR1 reads SQVTM; CDR2 reads ANQGSEA.

This clonotype came up many times. The chain links TRBV9 to TRBJ2-3, with D possibly TRBD1 on 6 matching bases. The germline V and J ends were trimmed by 0 bases and 2 bases, with 10 bases remaining between them. This CDR3 spans 15 amino acids. Germline CDR1 is SGDLS and CDR2 is YYNGEE. The CDR3 nucleotides read TGTGCCAGCAGCGTAGACCAGGGGTTCACAGATACGCAGTATTTT. Translation: CASSVDQGFTDTQYF.

This clonotype has a handful of counts. The V call is TRBV20-1, the J call TRBJ2-5; perhaps TRBD1 as D (5 bases). The V end lost 0 bases, the J end lost 4 bases, and 12 bases lay between the germline ends. The CDR3 has 14 amino acids. The V gene's germline CDR1 is DFQATT and CDR2 SNEGSKA (reference sequence). The DNA for the CDR3 is TGCAGTGCTAGAGATCTCAGGGAAATAGAGACCCAGTACTTC. It translates to CSARDLREIETQYF.

This clonotype was detected many times. The chain recombines TRBV7-9 with TRBJ2-1, with D unclear. Germline loops: CDR1 SEHNR, CDR2 FQNEAQ (reference sequence). With 3 bases removed from V and 5 bases from J, the gap between germline ends came to 11 bases. The CDR3 consists of 14 residues. The CDR3 DNA reads as TGTGCCAGCAGCTTGTCTAGTCACAACAATGAGCAGTTCTTC. As protein: CASSLSSHNNEQFF.

This clonotype was observed a handful of times. The gene calls are TRBV10-3 and TRBJ2-7; D might be TRBD1 (5 bases). V shed 2 bases and J shed 1 base, with 21 bases lying between them. From germline, CDR1 is ENHRY and CDR2 SYGVKD. The CDR3 covers 18 residues. CDR3 DNA sequence: TGTGCCATCAGTGAGCCGAATCAAACAGGCCTCGTTTCCTACGAGCAGTACTTC. It yields the protein CAISEPNQTGLVSYEQYF.

This clonotype has ten or more counts. The rearrangement uses TRBV4-2 and TRBJ1-6; D is unresolved. The V end was cut by 4 bases, the J end by 7 bases, with 5 bases between. This CDR3 has 12 residues. Germline V gene data show CDR1 as LGHNA and CDR2 as YNFKEQ. The CDR3 DNA is TGTGCCAGCAGCCGAGAAAATTCACCCCTCCACTTT. Translated, it gives CASSRENSPLHF.